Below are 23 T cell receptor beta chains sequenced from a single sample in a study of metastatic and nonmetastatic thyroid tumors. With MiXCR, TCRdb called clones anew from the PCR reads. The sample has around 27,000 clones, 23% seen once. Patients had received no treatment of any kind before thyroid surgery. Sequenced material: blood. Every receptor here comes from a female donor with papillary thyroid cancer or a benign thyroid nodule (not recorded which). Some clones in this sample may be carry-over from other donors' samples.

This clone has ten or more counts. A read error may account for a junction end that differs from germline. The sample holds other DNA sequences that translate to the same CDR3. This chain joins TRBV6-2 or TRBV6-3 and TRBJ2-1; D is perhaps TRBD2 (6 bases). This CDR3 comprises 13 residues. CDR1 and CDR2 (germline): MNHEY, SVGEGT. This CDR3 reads CASSYMGGNEQFF. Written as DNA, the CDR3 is TGCGCCAGCAGTTACATGGGGGGCAATGAGCAGTTCTTC.

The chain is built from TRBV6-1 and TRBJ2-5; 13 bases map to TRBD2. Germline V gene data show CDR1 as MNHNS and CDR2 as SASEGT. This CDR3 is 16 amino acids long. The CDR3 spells CSISTWTSGSGETQYF. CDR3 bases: TGTTCCATCAGTACCTGGACTAGCGGGAGTGGGGAGACCCAGTACTTC.

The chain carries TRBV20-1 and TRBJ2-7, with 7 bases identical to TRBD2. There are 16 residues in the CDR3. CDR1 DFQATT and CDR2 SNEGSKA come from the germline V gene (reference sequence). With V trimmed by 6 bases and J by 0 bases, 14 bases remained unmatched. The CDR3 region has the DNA TGCAGTGCCAGGGAGGGGCTAGCGAACTCCTCCTACGAGCAGTACTTC. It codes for CSAREGLANSSYEQYF.

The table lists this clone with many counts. The CDR3, as DNA: TGTGCCAGCAGAAGAAACAGGGGTAAAGCAGATACGCAGTATTTT. This codes for CASRRNRGKADTQYF. The rearrangement joins TRBV6-1 to TRBJ2-3; 7 bases are a match to TRBD1. The J segment lost 4 bases and the V segment lost 6 bases, leaving 10 bases of the junction unmatched. This CDR3 is 15 amino acids long. Germline lookup yields CDR1 MNHNS and CDR2 SASEGT.

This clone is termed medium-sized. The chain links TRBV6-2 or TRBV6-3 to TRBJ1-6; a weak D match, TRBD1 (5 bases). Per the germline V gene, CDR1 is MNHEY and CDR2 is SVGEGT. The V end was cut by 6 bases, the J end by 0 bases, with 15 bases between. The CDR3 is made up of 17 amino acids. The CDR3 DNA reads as TGTGCCAGCAGGCCGGGACCTACGAGCTCCTATAATTCACCCCTCCACTTT. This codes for CASRPGPTSSYNSPLHF.

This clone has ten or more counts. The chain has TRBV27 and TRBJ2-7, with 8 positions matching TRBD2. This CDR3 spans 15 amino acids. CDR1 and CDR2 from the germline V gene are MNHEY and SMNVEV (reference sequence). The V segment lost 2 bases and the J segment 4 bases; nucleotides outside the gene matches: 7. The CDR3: CASSLNSGGSYEQYF. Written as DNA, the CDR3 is TGTGCCAGCAGTTTAAACTCGGGAGGGTCTTACGAGCAGTACTTC.

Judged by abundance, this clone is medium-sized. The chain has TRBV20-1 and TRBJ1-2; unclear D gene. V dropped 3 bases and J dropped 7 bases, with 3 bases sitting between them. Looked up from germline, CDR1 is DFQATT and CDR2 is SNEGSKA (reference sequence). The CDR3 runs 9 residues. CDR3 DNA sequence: TGCAGTGCTAGTCCTGGCTACACCTTC. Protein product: CSASPGYTF.

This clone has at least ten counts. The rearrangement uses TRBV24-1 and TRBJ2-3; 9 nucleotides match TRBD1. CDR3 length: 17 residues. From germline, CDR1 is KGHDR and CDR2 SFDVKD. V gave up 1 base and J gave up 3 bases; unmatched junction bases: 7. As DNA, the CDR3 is TGTGCCACCAGTGATTTCCCGGGACAGGGCTGGACAGATACGCAGTATTTT. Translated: CATSDFPGQGWTDTQYF.

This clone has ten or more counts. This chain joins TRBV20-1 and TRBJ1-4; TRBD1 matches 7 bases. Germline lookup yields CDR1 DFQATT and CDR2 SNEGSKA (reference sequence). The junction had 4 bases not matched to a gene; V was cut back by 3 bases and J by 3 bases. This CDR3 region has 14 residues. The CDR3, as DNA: TGCAGTGCTAGGATGGGACAGCCTAATGAAAAACTGTTTTTT. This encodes CSARMGQPNEKLFF.

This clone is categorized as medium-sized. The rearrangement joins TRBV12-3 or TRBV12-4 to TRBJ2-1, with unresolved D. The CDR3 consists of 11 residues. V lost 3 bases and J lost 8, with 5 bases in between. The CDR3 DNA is TGTGCCAGCAGTTTGGGCTATGAGCAGTTCTTC. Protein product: CASSLGYEQFF.

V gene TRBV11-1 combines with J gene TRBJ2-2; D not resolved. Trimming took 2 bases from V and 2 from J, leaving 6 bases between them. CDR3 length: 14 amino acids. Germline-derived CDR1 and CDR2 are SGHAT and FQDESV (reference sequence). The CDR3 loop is CASSLKSNTGELFF. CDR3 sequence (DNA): TGTGCCAGCAGCTTAAAGTCAAACACCGGGGAGCTGTTTTTT.

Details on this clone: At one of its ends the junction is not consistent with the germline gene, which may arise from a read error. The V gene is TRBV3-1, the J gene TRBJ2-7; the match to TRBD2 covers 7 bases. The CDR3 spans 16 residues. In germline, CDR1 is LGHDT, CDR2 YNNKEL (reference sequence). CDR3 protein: CACSQELAGAAYEQYF. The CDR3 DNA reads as TGTGCCTGCAGCCAAGAACTCGCGGGAGCCGCCTACGAGCAGTACTTC.

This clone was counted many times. Written as DNA, the CDR3 is TGTGCCAGCAGTTTTCGGGGGGGAGGGCCGGGAGAGACCCAGTACTTC. It codes for CASSFRGGGPGETQYF. The chain recombines TRBV12-3 or TRBV12-4 with TRBJ2-5; 8 bases align to TRBD2. The CDR3 has 16 amino acids. Trimming at V came to 3 bases and at J to 4 bases, leaving 10 bases not matched to a gene.

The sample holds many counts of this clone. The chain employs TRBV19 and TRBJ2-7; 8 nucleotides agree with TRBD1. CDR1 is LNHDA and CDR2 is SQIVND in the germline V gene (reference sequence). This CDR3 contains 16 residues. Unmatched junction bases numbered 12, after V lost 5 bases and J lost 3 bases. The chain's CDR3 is CASSVAGTGALYEQYF. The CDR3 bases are TGTGCCAGTAGTGTGGCCGGGACAGGAGCCCTCTACGAGCAGTACTTC. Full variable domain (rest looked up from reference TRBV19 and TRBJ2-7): DGGITQSPKYLFRKEGQNVTLSCEQNLNHDAMYWYRQDPGQGLRLIYYSQIVNDFQKGDIAEGYSVSREKKESFPLTVTSAQKNPTAFYLCASSVAGTGALYEQYFGPGTRLTVT.

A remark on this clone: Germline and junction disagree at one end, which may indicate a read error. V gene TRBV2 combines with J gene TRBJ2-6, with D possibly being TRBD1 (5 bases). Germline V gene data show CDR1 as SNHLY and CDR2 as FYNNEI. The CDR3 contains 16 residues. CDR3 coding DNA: TGTGCCAGCAGCCCACCGTGTGCCTCTGGGGCCAACGTCCTCACTTTC. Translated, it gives CASSPPCASGANVLTF. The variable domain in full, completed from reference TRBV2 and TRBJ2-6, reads EPEVTQTPSHQVTQMGQEVILRCVPISNHLYFYWYRQILGQKVEFLVSFYNNEISEKSEIFDDQFSVERPDGSNFTLKIRSTKLEDSAMYFCASSPPCASGANVLTFGAGSRLTVL.

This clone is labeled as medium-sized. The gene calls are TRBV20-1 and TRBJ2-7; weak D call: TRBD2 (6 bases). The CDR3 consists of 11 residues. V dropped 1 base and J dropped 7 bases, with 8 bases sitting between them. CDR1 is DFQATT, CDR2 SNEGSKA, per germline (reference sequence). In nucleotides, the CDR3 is TGCAGTGCTAGAGGGGGGAGGGAGCAGTACTTC. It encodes CSARGGREQYF.

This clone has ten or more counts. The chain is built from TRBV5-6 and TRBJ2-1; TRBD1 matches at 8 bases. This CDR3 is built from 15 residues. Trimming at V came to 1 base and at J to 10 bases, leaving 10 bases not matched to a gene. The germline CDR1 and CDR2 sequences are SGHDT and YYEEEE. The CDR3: CASSLTTGGLEEQFF. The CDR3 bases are TGTGCCAGCAGCTTGACCACAGGGGGGCTAGAGGAGCAGTTCTTC. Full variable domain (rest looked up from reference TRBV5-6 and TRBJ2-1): DAGVTQSPTHLIKTRGQQVTLRCSPKSGHDTVSWYQQALGQGPQFIFQYYEEEERQRGNFPDRFSGHQFPNYSSELNVNALLLGDSALYLCASSLTTGGLEEQFFGPGTRLTVL.

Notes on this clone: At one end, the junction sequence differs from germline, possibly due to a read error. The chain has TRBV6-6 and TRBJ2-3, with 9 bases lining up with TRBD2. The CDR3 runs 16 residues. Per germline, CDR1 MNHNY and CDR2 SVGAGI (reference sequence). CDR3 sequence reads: CASSDSASGITDTQYF. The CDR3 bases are TGTGCCAGCAGTGACTCGGCTAGCGGGATTACAGATACGCAGTATTTT.

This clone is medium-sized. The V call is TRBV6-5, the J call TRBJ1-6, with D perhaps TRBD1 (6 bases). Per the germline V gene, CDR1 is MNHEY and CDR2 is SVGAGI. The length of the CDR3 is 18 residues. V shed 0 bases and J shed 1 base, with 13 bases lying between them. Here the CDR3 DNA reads TGTGCCAGCAGTTACTCGATAGTGGGGGCGTCCTATAATTCACCCCTCCACTTT. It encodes CASSYSIVGASYNSPLHF.

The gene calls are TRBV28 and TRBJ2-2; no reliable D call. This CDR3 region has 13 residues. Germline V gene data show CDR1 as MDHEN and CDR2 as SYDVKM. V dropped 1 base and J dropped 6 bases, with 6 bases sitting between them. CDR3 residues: CASSLFWSGELFF. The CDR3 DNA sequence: TGTGCCAGCAGTTTATTTTGGTCCGGGGAGCTGTTTTTT.

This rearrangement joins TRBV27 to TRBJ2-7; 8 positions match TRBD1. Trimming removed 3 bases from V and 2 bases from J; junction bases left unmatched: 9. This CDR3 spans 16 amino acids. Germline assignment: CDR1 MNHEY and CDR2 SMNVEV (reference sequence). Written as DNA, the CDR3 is TGTGCCAGCAGTTTCTCACCGACAGGGGCGACCTACGAGCAGTACTTC. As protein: CASSFSPTGATYEQYF.

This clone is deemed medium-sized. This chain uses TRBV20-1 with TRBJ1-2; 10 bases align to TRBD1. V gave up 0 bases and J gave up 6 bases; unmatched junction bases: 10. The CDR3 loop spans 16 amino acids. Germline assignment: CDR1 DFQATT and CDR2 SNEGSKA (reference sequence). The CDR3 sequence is CSAREIRVGTGDGYTF. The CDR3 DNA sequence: TGCAGTGCTAGAGAAATTCGTGTGGGGACAGGGGATGGCTACACCTTC.

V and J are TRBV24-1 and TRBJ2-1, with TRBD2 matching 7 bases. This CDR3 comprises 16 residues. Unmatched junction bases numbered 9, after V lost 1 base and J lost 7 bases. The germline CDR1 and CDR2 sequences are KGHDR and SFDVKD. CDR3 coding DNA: TGTGCCACCAGTGATTTCCTAGCGGACTCCATTAATGAGCAGTTCTTC. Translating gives CATSDFLADSINEQFF.